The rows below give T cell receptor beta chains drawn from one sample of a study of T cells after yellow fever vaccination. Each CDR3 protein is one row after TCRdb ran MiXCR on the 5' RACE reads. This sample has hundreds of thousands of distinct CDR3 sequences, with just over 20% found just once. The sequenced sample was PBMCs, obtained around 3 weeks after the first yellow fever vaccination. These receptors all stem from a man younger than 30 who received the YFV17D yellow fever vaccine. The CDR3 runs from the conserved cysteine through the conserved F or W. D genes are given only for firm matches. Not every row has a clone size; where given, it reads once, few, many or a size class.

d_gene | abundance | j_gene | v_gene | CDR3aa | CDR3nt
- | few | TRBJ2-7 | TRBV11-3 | CASSEGTQYEQYF | TGTGCCAGCAGCGAGGGGACACAATACGAGCAGTACTTC
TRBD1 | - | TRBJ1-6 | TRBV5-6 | CASSLEQGTNSPLHF | TGTGCCAGCAGCTTGGAACAGGGGACTAATTCACCCCTCCACTTT
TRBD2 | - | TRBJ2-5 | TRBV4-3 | CASSQEVAGGLETQYF | TGCGCCAGCAGCCAAGAAGTAGCGGGGGGGCTCGAGACCCAGTACTTC
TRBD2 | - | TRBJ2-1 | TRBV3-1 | CASSQGTSGGIFYNEQFF | TGTGCCAGCAGCCAAGGGACTAGCGGGGGGATTTTCTACAATGAGCAGTTCTTC
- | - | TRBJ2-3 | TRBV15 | CATSKGVEDTQYF | TGTGCCACCAGCAAAGGGGTGGAAGATACGCAGTATTTT
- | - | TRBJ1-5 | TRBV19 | CASTSRGGLINQPQHF | TGTGCCAGTACCTCTCGGGGGGGTCTAATCAATCAGCCCCAGCATTTT
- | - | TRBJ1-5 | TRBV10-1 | CASSERRNQPQHF | TGCGCCAGCAGTGAGAGGCGGAATCAGCCCCAGCATTTT
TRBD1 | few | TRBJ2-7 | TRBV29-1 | CSVAGTGTHEQYF | TGCAGCGTCGCCGGGACAGGCACCCACGAGCAGTACTTC
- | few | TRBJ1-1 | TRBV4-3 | CASSQDGWVREAFF | TGCGCCAGCAGCCAAGATGGTTGGGTTAGGGAAGCTTTCTTT
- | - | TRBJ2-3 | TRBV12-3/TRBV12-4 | CASSLTQGPAQYF | TGTGCCAGCAGTTTAACCCAGGGACCCGCGCAGTATTTT
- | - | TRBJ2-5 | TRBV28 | CASGLSGSLETQYF | TGTGCCAGCGGGCTTTCCGGGAGCTTAGAGACCCAGTACTTC
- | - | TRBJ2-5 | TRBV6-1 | CASSPTLRETQYF | TGTGCCAGCAGCCCGACCCTCCGAGAGACCCAGTACTTC
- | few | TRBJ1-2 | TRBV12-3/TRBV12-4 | CASSLAHRTGMKGYTF | TGTGCCAGCAGTTTAGCCCACCGGACCGGAATGAAGGGCTACACCTTC
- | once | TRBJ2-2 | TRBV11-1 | CASSLAAGGRWNTGELFF | TGTGCCAGCAGCTTAGCGGCGGGCGGCCGATGGAACACCGGGGAGCTGTTTTTT
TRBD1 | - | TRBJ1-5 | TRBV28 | CASRDREPNQPQHF | TGTGCCAGCAGAGACAGGGAACCCAATCAGCCCCAGCATTTT
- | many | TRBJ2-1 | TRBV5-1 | CASSEYNEQFF | TGCGCCAGCAGCGAGTACAATGAGCAGTTCTTC
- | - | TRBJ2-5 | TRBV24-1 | CATSDHSTPYQETQYF | TGTGCCACCAGTGACCATTCGACACCGTACCAAGAGACCCAGTACTTC
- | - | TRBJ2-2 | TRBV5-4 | CASSRIEGGLAGELFF | TGTGCCAGCAGCAGAATCGAGGGGGGCCTCGCCGGGGAGCTGTTTTTT
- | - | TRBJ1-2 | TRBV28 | CASSLPGSDGYTF | TGTGCCAGCAGTTTACCCGGGTCAGATGGCTACACCTTC
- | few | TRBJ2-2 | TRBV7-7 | CASSLGRSGELFF | TGTGCTAGCAGCTTAGGACGGAGCGGGGAGCTGTTTTTT
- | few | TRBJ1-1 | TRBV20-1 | CSAREGEGPTEAFF | TGCAGTGCTAGAGAAGGGGAGGGACCCACTGAAGCTTTCTTT
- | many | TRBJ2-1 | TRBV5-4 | CASSSSGGRNEQFF | TGTGCCAGCAGCTCCTCCGGGGGTCGGAATGAGCAGTTCTTC
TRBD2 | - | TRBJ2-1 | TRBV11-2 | CASSWPPGLAGGSSYNEQFF | TGTGCCAGCAGCTGGCCACCGGGACTAGCGGGGGGGAGCTCCTACAATGAGCAGTTCTTC
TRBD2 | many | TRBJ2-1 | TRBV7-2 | CASSHGLAGNNEQFF | TGTGCCAGCAGCCACGGACTAGCGGGGAACAATGAGCAGTTCTTC
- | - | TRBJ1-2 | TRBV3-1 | CASSQEGAPLGYTF | TGTGCCAGCAGCCAAGAGGGGGCCCCCCTTGGCTACACCTTC
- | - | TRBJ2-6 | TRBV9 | CASSISRVSYSGANVLTF | TGTGCCAGCAGCATCTCGAGGGTCTCATACTCTGGGGCCAACGTCCTGACTTTC
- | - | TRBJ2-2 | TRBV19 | CASNPPLRNRELFF | TGTGCCAGTAATCCCCCCCTTCGAAATCGGGAGCTGTTTTTT
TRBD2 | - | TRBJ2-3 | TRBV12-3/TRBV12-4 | CASSYLAGVTQYF | TGTGCCAGCAGTTATCTAGCGGGGGTGACGCAGTATTTT
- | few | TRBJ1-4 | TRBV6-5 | CASSDSGTISEKLFF | TGTGCCAGCAGCGACTCCGGGACGATTAGTGAAAAACTGTTTTTT
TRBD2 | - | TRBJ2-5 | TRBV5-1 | CASSSRLGLAVSSQETQYF | TGCGCCAGCAGCTCCCGTTTAGGACTAGCGGTTTCATCCCAAGAGACCCAGTACTTC
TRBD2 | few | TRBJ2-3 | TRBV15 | CATSRDQRGGTDTQYF | TGTGCCACCAGCAGAGACCAGCGGGGGGGCACAGATACGCAGTATTTT
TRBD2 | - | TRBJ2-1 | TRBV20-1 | CSARVAGGPEQFF | TGCAGTGCTAGAGTTGCGGGGGGGCCTGAGCAGTTCTTC